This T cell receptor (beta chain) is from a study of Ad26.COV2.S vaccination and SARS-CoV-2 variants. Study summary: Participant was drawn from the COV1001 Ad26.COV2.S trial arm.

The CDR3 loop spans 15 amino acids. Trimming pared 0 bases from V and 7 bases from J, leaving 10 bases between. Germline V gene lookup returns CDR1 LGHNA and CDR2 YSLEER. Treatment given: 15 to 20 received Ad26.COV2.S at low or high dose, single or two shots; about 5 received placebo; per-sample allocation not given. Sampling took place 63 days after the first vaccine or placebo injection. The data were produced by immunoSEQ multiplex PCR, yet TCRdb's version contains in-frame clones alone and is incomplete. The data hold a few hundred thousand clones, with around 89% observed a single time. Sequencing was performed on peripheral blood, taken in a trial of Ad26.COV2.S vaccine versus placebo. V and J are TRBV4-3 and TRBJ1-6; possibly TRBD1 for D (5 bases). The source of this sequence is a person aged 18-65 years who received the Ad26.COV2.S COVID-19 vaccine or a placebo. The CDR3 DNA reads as TGCGCCAGCAGCCAAGATTCAGGGACCAATTCACCCCTCCACTTT. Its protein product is CASSQDSGTNSPLHF.